This TCR beta chain was recovered during a study of T cells in localized non-small cell lung cancer. The study, taken as a whole, reports: The study detected a median approximately 50 of the top 100 tumor clones in adjacent lung. Greater blood T cell density accompanied longer overall survival. Uninvolved adjacent lung showed the highest T cell clonality, exceeding tumor. Heterogeneity within the tumor remains possible, as just one region underwent sequencing.

Here immunoSEQ multiplex PCR was the method, and the copy in TCRdb shows in-frame clones only, minus some. The table lists tens of thousands of clones, 88% of them singletons. Trimming cost V 2 bases and J 7 bases; bases outside gene matches: 0. This CDR3 region has 12 residues. CDR1 and CDR2 from the germline V gene are MDHEN and SYDVKM. Details on this clone: What it binds is unknown.

This specimen consisted of peripheral blood mononuclear cells, obtained before any cancer treatment. This chain uses TRBV28 with TRBJ1-1, with 8 nucleotides matching TRBD1. The clonotype originates from a male donor older than 55 with stage II lung adenocarcinoma. The CDR3: CASSLGQGEAFF. The CDR3 DNA is TGTGCCAGCAGTTTAGGACAGGGTGAAGCTTTCTTT. Supplemented by reference TRBV28 and TRBJ1-1, the full variable domain reads DVKVTQSSRYLVKRTGEKVFLECVQDMDHENMFWYRQDPGLGLRLIYFSYDVKMKEKGDIPEGYSVSREKKERFSLILESASTNQTSMYLCASSLGQGEAFFGQGTRLTVV.